This T cell receptor beta chain emerged from a study of cytomegalovirus exposure and HLA in healthy donors. The wider study: Researchers found that roughly 81% of some 400 genotyped donors fell within the Caucasian-associated ancestry cluster. Study findings and constraints: While the bulk of TCR sequences proved rare, some public TCRs turned up in many donors. Being productive about 87% or about 30% of the time was typical of most TCR beta V segments in an earlier analysis.

As for this clone: What it binds is not known.

The CDR3 spans 13 residues. V was pared by 1 base and J by 6 bases, with 8 bases between. The V gene's germline CDR1 is SEHNR and CDR2 FQNEAQ (reference sequence). PCR employed 60 Vbeta and 13 Jbeta primers. The repertoire was sequenced with immunoSEQ multiplex PCR; TCRdb's copy has only in-frame clones and lacks some. The sample shows around 140,000 clones, almost 85% of them seen only once. Specimen: PBMCs. This rearrangement joins TRBV7-9 to TRBJ2-3, with no clear D. This TCR came from a man between 25 and 39 years old in good health and CMV-seropositive. This CDR3 reads CASSLVSEDTQYF. CDR3 nucleotide sequence: TGTGCCAGCAGCTTAGTCTCGGAGGATACGCAGTATTTT.